This T cell receptor (beta chain) was profiled in a study of cytomegalovirus exposure and HLA in healthy donors. Study findings and constraints: Under in vitro conditions, a few CMV-associated chains were confirmed as specific for CMV antigens.

The donors, nominally healthy at sampling, likely had unrecorded immune exposures. On this clone itself: Its specificity is not known.

PCR primers comprised 60 Vbeta and 13 Jbeta primers. The data were produced by immunoSEQ multiplex PCR, yet TCRdb's version contains in-frame clones alone and is incomplete. The repertoire has around 160,000 clones, about three quarters of them found once; the top ten carry 4.7%. Trimming cost V 0 bases and J 2 bases, with 10 bases left between them. The CDR3 length is 16 residues. The V gene's germline CDR1 is MRHNA and CDR2 SNTAGT. The TCR was taken from a man aged 18 to 29 in good health and CMV-seropositive. Input material: PBMCs. This rearrangement joins TRBV6-4 to TRBJ2-2, with D maybe TRBD2 (6 bases). The CDR3 region is CASSDSRDSNTGELFF. In DNA, the CDR3 is TGTGCCAGCAGTGACTCCCGGGACTCTAACACCGGGGAGCTGTTTTTT.